This T cell receptor (beta chain) was sequenced in a study of blood T cell repertoires in COVID-19. The wider study: Collection of acute and convalescent COVID-19 samples took place in the United States, Italy and Spain.

The repertoire was sequenced with immunoSEQ multiplex PCR; TCRdb's copy has only in-frame clones and lacks some. In the table there are approximately 300,000 clones, 80% to 95% of which are singletons. Seattle participants joined during active infection and were tracked over time. The length of the CDR3 is 12 residues. V lost 2 bases and J 4 bases, leaving 5 bases between the germline ends. Germline loops: CDR1 MNHNS, CDR2 SASEGT. The sample taken for sequencing was peripheral blood. The receptor comes from a woman in her 30s with COVID-19, enrolled during active disease. The J gene is TRBJ1-2, the V gene TRBV6-1, with D possibly matching TRBD1 (5 bases). The CDR3 reads CASSEQGYGYTF. In DNA form, the CDR3 reads TGTGCCAGCAGTGAACAGGGCTATGGCTACACCTTC.